This T cell receptor (beta chain) appears in the sequencing data of a study of CD8 T cell repertoires and HIV-1 epitope variants (dated by TCRdb to 2020 to 2021). Turning to the overall study: In separate culture wells, T cells were stimulated with each of twenty-five peptides that represented autologous and known Gag and Nef epitope variants. Among the control conditions were a peptide pool of CMV, EBV and flu, the Ebola AY9 epitope serving as a negative control, and a well with no peptide. Three Gag epitope families and Nef HW9 and YT9 were included among the tested epitopes. T cells were enriched using the EasySep Human T Cell Enrichment Kit and were co-cultured with equal numbers of autologous T cell-negative cells serving as antigen-presenting cells. For less than 13 days the cultures were kept in IMDM with gentamicin, and on days 3 and 7 half of the media was changed with IL-2, IL-7 and IL-15 added. An aliquot of 1M T cells was set aside as an uncultured baseline condition, separate from the approximately 83 T cell cultures. Running each culture condition in triplicate, except for one peptide done in duplicate, gave a total of approximately 90 T cell cultures. Here is what the overall study found, with its caveats: Roughly 5 clonotypes recognized the Nef KF9 family and one the HW9 family, with no responses to the TAALDMSHF plasma variant. The study identified about ten antigen-specific TCR beta clonotypes, 5 to 7 of which appeared to be cross-reactive for autologous or known escape epitope variants. The assay identified only TCR beta chains and indicated proliferation in response to antigen, without indicating T cell function or cytokine profile.

Sequencing of TCR beta CDR3 regions was done on the immunoSEQ platform at survey depth. The QIAamp DNA micro kit was used to extract genomic DNA from every cultured and uncultured CD8+ T cell population. In the paper's pipeline: Samples with fewer than 5,000 productive reads were excluded, which removed about 6% of the 75 HIV peptide-stimulated cultures. Sequences were trimmed to CDR3 by a MANAFEST web app, and nonproductive sequences, CDR3s under 5 amino acids, and sequences not starting with C or ending with F/W were removed. Antigen-specific clonotypes had to expand in at least 2 of 3 replicates versus no-peptide control at FDR 0.01, only within one epitope family. Specific clonotypes also needed at least fivefold higher frequency than in wells stimulated with peptides from other epitope families. In TCRdb, the immuneACCESS table is reduced to in-frame sequences with V and J assigned. These tables do not hold every clone; where another copy was compared, an unresolved V gene accounts for under half, and the others remain unexplained. V and J calls and clone size are given by that table; D and trimming were obtained from the DNA. Counted in this sample were approximately 5,700 clones; about three fifths of them appeared once. Together, the top ten hold about 41% of the sample.

For this clone: Its specific antigen is unknown. Base qualities were left out, and no much larger clone turns up one base away.

V trim: 2 bases; J trim: 6 bases; unmatched bases: 2. The CDR3 contains 14 residues, cysteine and phenylalanine counted. Only CDR3 DNA is held: 42 bases, read in frame from base 1. Reading the germline V gene gives CDR1 SGHTA and CDR2 FQGNSA. The EasySep Human CD8+ T Cell Enrichment Kit was used on day 10 to isolate CD8+ T cells from every culture. The receptor was derived from a male donor with HIV. The sample taken for sequencing was cultured CD8+ T cells derived from PBMCs. The V and J segments used are TRBV7-2 and TRBJ1-4; TRBD1 matches 8 bases in the middle. The nucleotides read TGTGCCAGCAGCTTACGGACAGGGTATGAAAAACTGTTTTTT. Its coded protein is CASSLRTGYEKLFF. With the portions outside the CDR3 filled from the reference TRBV7-2 and TRBJ1-4 genes, the complete variable region becomes GAGVSQSPSNKVTEKGKDVELRCDPISGHTALYWYRQSLGQGLEFLIYFQGNSAPDKSGLPSDRFSAERTGGSVSTLTIQRTQQEDSAVYLCASSLRTGYEKLFFGSGTQLSVL.